Following are 2 T cell receptor beta chains from one sample sequenced in a study of OX40 agonist ivuxolimab in advanced cancers. Libraries were prepared by immunoSEQ multiplex PCR; TCRdb keeps only in-frame clonotypes and omits some of them. The data show some 110,000 clones, with about 94% seen just once and 0.15% to 0.19% held by the top ten. The sequencing here drew on CD4+ or CD8+ T cells sorted from blood, taken in a trial of the OX40 agonist ivuxolimab. The receptors originated from an adult with an advanced solid tumor such as melanoma, head and neck, liver or kidney cancer.

The CDR3 here is CASSLGVSTDTQYF. The CDR3 nucleotides are TGTGCCAGCAGCTTAGGGGTTAGCACAGATACGCAGTATTTT. This chain uses TRBV5-4 with TRBJ2-3; maybe TRBD1 (5 bases). V dropped 2 bases and J dropped 0 bases, with 7 bases sitting between them. Germline CDR1 and CDR2: SGHNT and YYREEE (reference sequence). This CDR3 contains 14 residues.

This clone came up once. The chain employs TRBV7-7 and TRBJ1-1; perhaps TRBD1 as D (5 bases). Germline V gene sequence: CDR1 SSHAT, CDR2 FNYEAQ (reference sequence). There are 17 residues in the CDR3. Trimming took off 4 bases at V and 1 base at J, with 19 bases between the two ends. The CDR3 loop reads CASSYRRGALGNTEAFF. Here the CDR3 DNA reads TGTGCCAGCAGCTATCGGCGTGGGGCCTTGGGGAACACTGAAGCTTTCTTT.